The 8 T cell receptor beta chains given below trace back to one sample, sequenced in a study of response to subunit inactivated influenza vaccine (dated by TCRdb to 2017 to 2018). Library construction relied on RT-PCR. Sequencing was performed on an Illumina HiSeq 2500. The public reads were quality trimmed at Q25 with fastp and then assembled into clones with MiXCR by TCRdb, keeping productive beta chains. Each entry is one CDR3 protein sequence, shown with its most common DNA and genes. This sample gives just under 550,000 distinct CDR3 sequences in total; around 21% of them show up just once. The ten largest clonotypes hold about 2.8% of the sample. This same sample was also part of a study on T cells expressing NK-cell markers. The second study's paper adds: TCR beta cDNA libraries were prepared using 5'RACE template switching, which introduced a universal primer site and unique molecular identifiers.

The sequencing used CD4+ T cells sorted from PBMCs, collected roughly 13 days after vaccination. Receptor source: a man in his forties or fifties who received an inactivated influenza vaccine. Donor details come from another sample of the same person, matched by shared clones.

The CDR3 protein is CASSTLGTQYF. For the CDR3, the DNA is TGTGCCAGCAGCACACTAGGGACCCAGTACTTC. The chain employs TRBV7-2 and TRBJ2-5; D may be TRBD2 (5 bases). Germline CDR1 reads SGHTA; CDR2 reads FQGNSA. Deletions cut 5 bases from V and 7 bases from J, with 8 bases between. The CDR3 totals 11 residues.

The chain combines TRBV30 with TRBJ2-7, with D perhaps TRBD1 or TRBD2 (5 bases each). In germline, CDR1 is GTSNPN, CDR2 SVGIG (reference sequence). The CDR3 totals 14 residues. V was pared by 4 bases and J by 0 bases, with 13 bases between. The CDR3 sequence is CAWTRGLHSYEQYF. The CDR3 DNA reads TGTGCCTGGACACGGGGCCTCCACTCCTACGAGCAGTACTTC.

This clonotype came up a few times. The rearrangement links TRBV24-1 to TRBJ2-1; TRBD2 might be the D (7 bases). Germline values: CDR1 KGHDR, CDR2 SFDVKD. The V gene lost 10 bases and the J gene lost 6 bases, with 18 bases spanning the gap. This CDR3 spans 14 amino acids. The CDR3 nucleotides read TGTGCCACGGGGGGGCTCCAAGGTGGCAATGAGCAGTTCTTC. Amino acid sequence: CATGGLQGGNEQFF.

This clonotype was seen ten or more times. The chain carries TRBV9 and TRBJ1-1; no clear D gene. V gave up 0 bases and J gave up 0 bases, with 6 bases separating them. The CDR3 extends over 14 amino acids. Germline CDR1 reads SGDLS; CDR2 reads YYNGEE. The CDR3 coding sequence is TGTGCCAGCAGCGTAGAAGTCTTGAACACTGAAGCTTTCTTT. It encodes CASSVEVLNTEAFF.

The chain is built from TRBV3-1 and TRBJ2-1; D is undetermined. Trimming pared 0 bases from V and 7 bases from J, leaving 10 bases between. There are 14 residues in the CDR3. Germline loops: CDR1 LGHDT, CDR2 YNNKEL (reference sequence). CDR3 nucleotide sequence: TGTGCCAGCAGCCAAGAAGGACGGCGGAATGAGCAGTTCTTC. Translating gives CASSQEGRRNEQFF.

The rearrangement links TRBV24-1 to TRBJ2-7; the match to TRBD1 covers 11 bases. Germline V gene data show CDR1 as KGHDR and CDR2 as SFDVKD. Unmatched junction bases numbered 9, after V lost 3 bases and J lost 3 bases. CDR3 length equals 17 residues. The CDR3 loop reads CATSDLKDRGLNYEQYF. The CDR3 bases are TGTGCCACCAGTGATCTAAAGGACAGGGGGCTAAACTACGAGCAGTACTTC.

This rearrangement joins TRBV6-2 or TRBV6-3 to TRBJ2-5; D gene uncertain. Germline V CDR1 and CDR2: MNHEY, SVGEGT. Trimming shortened V by 2 bases and J by 5 bases, and 6 bases separated the two germline ends. The CDR3 length is 12 residues. CDR3 sequence reads: CASSYRTETQYF. The CDR3 DNA reads as TGTGCCAGCAGTTACCGGACGGAGACCCAGTACTTC.

This clonotype occurred a few times. The chain links TRBV5-1 to TRBJ2-1; 8 bases fit TRBD2. The CDR3 is 19 amino acids. Germline V gives CDR1 SGHRS, CDR2 YFSETQ. V trimming: 3 bases; J trimming: 0 bases; junction bases outside the gene matches: 14. CDR3 residues: CASSSGPSGYSSSYNEQFF. Here the CDR3 DNA reads TGCGCCAGCAGCTCGGGCCCTAGCGGGTACTCGAGCTCCTACAATGAGCAGTTCTTC.